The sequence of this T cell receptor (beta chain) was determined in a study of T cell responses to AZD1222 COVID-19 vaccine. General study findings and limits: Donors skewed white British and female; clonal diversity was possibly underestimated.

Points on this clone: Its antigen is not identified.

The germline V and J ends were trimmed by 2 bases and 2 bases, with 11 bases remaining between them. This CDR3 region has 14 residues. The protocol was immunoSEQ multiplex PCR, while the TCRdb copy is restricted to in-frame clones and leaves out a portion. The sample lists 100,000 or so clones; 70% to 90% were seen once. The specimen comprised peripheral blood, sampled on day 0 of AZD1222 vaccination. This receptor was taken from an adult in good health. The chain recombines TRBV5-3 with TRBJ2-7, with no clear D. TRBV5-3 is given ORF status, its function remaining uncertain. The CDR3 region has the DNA TGTGCCAGAAGCTTCCTTCTACGCCCCTACGAGCAGTACTTC. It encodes CARSFLLRPYEQYF.